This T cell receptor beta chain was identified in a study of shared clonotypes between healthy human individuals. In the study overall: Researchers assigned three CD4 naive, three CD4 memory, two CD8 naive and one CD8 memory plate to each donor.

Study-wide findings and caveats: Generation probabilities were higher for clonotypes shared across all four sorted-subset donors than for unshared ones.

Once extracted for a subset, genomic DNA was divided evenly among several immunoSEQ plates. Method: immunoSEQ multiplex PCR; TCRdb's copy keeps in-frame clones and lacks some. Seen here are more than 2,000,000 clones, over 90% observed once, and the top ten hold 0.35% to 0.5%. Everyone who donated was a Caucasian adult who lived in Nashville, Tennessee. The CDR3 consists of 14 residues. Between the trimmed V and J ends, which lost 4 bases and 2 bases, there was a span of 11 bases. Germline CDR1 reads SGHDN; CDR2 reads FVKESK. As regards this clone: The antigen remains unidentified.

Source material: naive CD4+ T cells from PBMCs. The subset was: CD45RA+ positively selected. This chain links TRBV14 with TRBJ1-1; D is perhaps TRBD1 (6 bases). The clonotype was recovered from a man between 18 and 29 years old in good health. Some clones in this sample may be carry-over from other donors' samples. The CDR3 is CASSLQGLNTEAFF. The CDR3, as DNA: TGTGCCAGCAGCCTACAGGGATTAAACACTGAAGCTTTCTTT.